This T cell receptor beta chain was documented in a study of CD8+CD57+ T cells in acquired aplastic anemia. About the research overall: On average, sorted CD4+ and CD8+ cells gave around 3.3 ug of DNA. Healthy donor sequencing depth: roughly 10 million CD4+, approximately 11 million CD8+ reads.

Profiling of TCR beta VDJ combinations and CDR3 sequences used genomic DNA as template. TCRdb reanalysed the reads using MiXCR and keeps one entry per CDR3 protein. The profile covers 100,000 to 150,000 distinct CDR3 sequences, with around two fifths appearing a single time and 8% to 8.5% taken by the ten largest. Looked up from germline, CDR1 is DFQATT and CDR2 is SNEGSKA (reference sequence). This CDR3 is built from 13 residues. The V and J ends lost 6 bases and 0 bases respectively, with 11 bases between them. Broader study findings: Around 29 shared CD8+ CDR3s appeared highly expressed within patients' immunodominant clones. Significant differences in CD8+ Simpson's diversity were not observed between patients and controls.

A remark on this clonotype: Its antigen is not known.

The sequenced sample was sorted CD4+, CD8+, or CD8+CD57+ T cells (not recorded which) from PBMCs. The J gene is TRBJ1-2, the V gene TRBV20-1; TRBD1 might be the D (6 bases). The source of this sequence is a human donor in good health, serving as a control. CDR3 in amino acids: CSAPRTANYGYTF. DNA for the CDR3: TGCAGTGCCCCTCGGACAGCTAACTATGGCTACACCTTC.